This TCR beta chain was identified during a study of Ad26.COV2.S vaccination and SARS-CoV-2 variants. As for the study in general: Donor was assigned to the Ad26.COV2.S arm of trial COV1001.

Noted treatment: 15 to 20 received Ad26.COV2.S at low or high dose, single or two shots; roughly five received placebo; per-sample allocation not given. Specimens were obtained on day 63 following the first vaccine or placebo injection. Data came from immunoSEQ multiplex PCR; TCRdb stores just in-frame clones and leaves some out. Of approximately 480,000 clones listed, 70% to 90% are singletons. Sequenced material: peripheral blood, taken in a trial of Ad26.COV2.S vaccine versus placebo. The sequence was obtained from a person aged 18-60 years who received the Ad26.COV2.S COVID-19 vaccine or a placebo.

CDR3 nucleotides: TGTGCCAGCAGCCCACGCCTAGCGGGAGTACTACATGAGCAGTTCTTC. Translating gives CASSPRLAGVLHEQFF. The genes are TRBV9 and TRBJ2-1; 10 bases match TRBD2. The CDR3 has 16 amino acids. Trimming cost V 4 bases and J 8 bases; bases outside gene matches: 12. Germline-derived CDR1 and CDR2 are SGDLS and YYNGEE.